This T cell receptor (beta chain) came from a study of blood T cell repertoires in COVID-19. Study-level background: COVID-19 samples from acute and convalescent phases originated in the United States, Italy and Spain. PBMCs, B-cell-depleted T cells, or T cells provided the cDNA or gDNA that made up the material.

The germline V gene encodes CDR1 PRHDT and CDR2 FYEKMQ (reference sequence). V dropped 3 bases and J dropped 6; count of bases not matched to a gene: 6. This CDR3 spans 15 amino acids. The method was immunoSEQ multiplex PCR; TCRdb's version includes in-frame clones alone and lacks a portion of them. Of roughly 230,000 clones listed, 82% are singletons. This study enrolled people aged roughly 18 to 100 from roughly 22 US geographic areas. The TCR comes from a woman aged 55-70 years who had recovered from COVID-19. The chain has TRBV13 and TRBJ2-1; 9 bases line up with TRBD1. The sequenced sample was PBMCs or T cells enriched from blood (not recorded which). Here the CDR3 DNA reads TGTGCCAGCAGCTTTAGGACAGGGGTCGGCAATGAGCAGTTCTTC. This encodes CASSFRTGVGNEQFF.